This T cell receptor beta chain was sequenced during a study of T cells in Graves' hyperthyroidism and ophthalmopathy. Study details: Peripheral blood was drawn at first diagnosis, prior to all treatment. Whole-study results and caveats: The model anticipated ophthalmopathy a median about six months pre-onset. Most clonotypes expanded in thyroid above 0.001 were likewise present in blood.

Germline V gene lookup returns CDR1 MNHEY and CDR2 SVGEGT. Between the trimmed V and J ends, which lost 2 bases and 4 bases, there was a span of 6 bases. The CDR3 runs to 12 residues. The TCR beta CDR3 regions underwent amplification using RNA transcripts as the source. Using the HTBI primer set, a first-round RT-PCR was run on the TCR CDR3. TCRdb itself ran the multiplex PCR reads through MiXCR, one entry per CDR3 protein. The sample carries about 690,000 distinct CDR3 sequences, 17% recorded once. In this sample, this clonotype turned up many times. Its specificity is not known. The TCR sequence derives from a man aged 45-65 years with Graves' hyperthyroidism. The sample was blood. The rearrangement links TRBV6-2 or TRBV6-3 to TRBJ2-7; D is perhaps TRBD1 (6 bases). Written as DNA, the CDR3 is TGTGCCAGCAGTTACCAGGGGTACGAGCAGTACTTC. It codes for CASSYQGYEQYF.